This T cell receptor (beta chain) was obtained from a study of T cells in localized non-small cell lung cancer. Trimming removed 10 bases at V and 0 bases at J, with 15 bases between. The CDR3 has 14 residues. The germline V gene encodes CDR1 MDHEN and CDR2 SYDVKM. Study results and caveats: Median approximately 58 top-100 tumor clones were shared with paired adjacent lung. Because researchers sequenced only one region of the tumor, heterogeneity is still possible.

TCRdb's table, derived via immunoSEQ multiplex PCR, lists solely in-frame clones and lacks some. The sample lists some 39,000 clones; around 79% were seen once. A note on this clone: Its specificity is not known.

This sequence was found in a woman aged 35 to 69 with stage II squamous cell lung carcinoma. The specimen comprised PBMCs, sampled before any cancer treatment. The J gene is TRBJ1-1, the V gene TRBV28; no firm D call. DNA for the CDR3: TGTGCCACCCACCGATACCCCATGAACACTGAAGCTTTCTTT. Protein sequence: CATHRYPMNTEAFF.